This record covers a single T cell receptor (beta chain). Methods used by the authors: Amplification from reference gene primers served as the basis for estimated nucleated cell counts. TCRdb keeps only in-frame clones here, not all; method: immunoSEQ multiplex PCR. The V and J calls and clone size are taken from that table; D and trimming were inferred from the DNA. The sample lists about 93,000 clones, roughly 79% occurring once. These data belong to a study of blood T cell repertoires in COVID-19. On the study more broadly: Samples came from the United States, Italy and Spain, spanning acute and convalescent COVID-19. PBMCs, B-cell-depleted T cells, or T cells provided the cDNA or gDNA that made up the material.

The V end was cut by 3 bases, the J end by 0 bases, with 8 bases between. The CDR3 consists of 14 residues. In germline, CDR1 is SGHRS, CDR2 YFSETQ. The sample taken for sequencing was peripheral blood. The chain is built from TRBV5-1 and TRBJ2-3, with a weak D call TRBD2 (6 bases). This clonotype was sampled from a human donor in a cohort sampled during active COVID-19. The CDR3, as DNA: TGCGCCAGCAGCTCCGGACTAAGCACAGATACGCAGTATTTT. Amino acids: CASSSGLSTDTQYF.